These 16 T cell receptor beta chains were all obtained from the same sample, sequenced in a study of blood T cell repertoires in COVID-19. TCRdb keeps only in-frame clones here, not all; method: immunoSEQ multiplex PCR. Altogether about 140,000 clones are present, more than 60% being singletons, with the ten largest covering around 2.1%. Sequenced: peripheral blood. Receptor source: a woman in her sixties with acute or convalescent COVID-19.

V gene TRBV2 combines with J gene TRBJ2-1; 11 bases are shared with TRBD2. The CDR3 length is 15 residues. V lost 7 bases and J lost 4; bases outside the gene matches: 6. CDR1 and CDR2 from the germline V gene are SNHLY and FYNNEI. This chain's CDR3 is CASTSTSGSYNEQFF. CDR3 DNA sequence: TGTGCCAGCACCTCAACTAGCGGGAGTTACAATGAGCAGTTCTTC. The full variable domain, completed using reference TRBV2 and TRBJ2-1, is EPEVTQTPSHQVTQMGQEVILRCVPISNHLYFYWYRQILGQKVEFLVSFYNNEISEKSEIFDDQFSVERPDGSNFTLKIRSTKLEDSAMYFCASTSTSGSYNEQFFGPGTRLTVL.

The chain combines TRBV2 with TRBJ2-2, with D possibly being TRBD2 (5 bases). The CDR3 consists of 15 residues. Germline V gene data show CDR1 as SNHLY and CDR2 as FYNNEI. With 8 bases removed from V and 6 bases from J, the gap between germline ends came to 19 bases. CDR3 sequence: CASAPPGIRAGELFF. DNA for the CDR3: TGTGCCAGCGCTCCCCCCGGGATTAGGGCCGGGGAGCTGTTTTTT.

This clone turned up a few times. This chain connects TRBV28 to TRBJ1-1; no clear D gene. CDR1 MDHEN and CDR2 SYDVKM come from the germline V gene. The CDR3 is 15 amino acids. Trimming removed 6 bases at V and 0 bases at J, with 14 bases between. The CDR3 is CASRHTASLNTEAFF. CDR3 nucleotide sequence: TGTGCCAGCAGACATACAGCAAGCCTGAACACTGAAGCTTTCTTT.

The chain joins TRBV19 to TRBJ1-4; D is unclear. Germline V gives CDR1 LNHDA, CDR2 SQIVND (reference sequence). The CDR3 has 11 amino acids. Trimming cost V 7 bases and J 10 bases, with 10 bases left between them. CDR3 nucleotides: TGTGCCAGTAAGTCGGCGGCAAAACTGTTTTTT. Amino acids: CASKSAAKLFF.

The chain combines TRBV28 with TRBJ2-2; tentative D call: TRBD2 (5 bases). CDR1 MDHEN and CDR2 SYDVKM come from the germline V gene. Between the trimmed V and J ends, which lost 3 bases and 5 bases, there was a span of 13 bases. The CDR3 is 15 amino acids. The CDR3 loop reads CASSLLTRGTGELFF. CDR3 in DNA: TGTGCCAGCAGTTTGCTCACACGGGGTACCGGGGAGCTGTTTTTT.

The rearrangement links TRBV18 to TRBJ2-6, with 7 bases that match TRBD2. Germline values: CDR1 KGHSH, CDR2 LQKENI. J lost 4 bases, V lost 1 base, and 10 bases had no gene match. The CDR3 is 18 amino acids. The CDR3 loop is CASSPLSGALLGANVLTF. The CDR3 coding sequence is TGTGCCAGCTCACCACTGAGCGGGGCTCTTTTGGGGGCCAACGTCCTGACTTTC. Combining the CDR3 with reference TRBV18 and TRBJ2-6 gives the whole variable domain NAGVMQNPRHLVRRRGQEARLRCSPMKGHSHVYWYRQLPEEGLKFMVYLQKENIIDESGMPKERFSAEFPKEGPSILRIQQVVRGDSAAYFCASSPLSGALLGANVLTFGAGSRLTVL.

The gene calls are TRBV21-1 and TRBJ2-5; TRBD1 was called by the table and not checked on the DNA. TRBV21-1 is tagged as a pseudogene. The CDR3 spans 14 residues. The CDR3 protein is CASSWDREEETQYF. Here the CDR3 DNA reads TGTGCCAGCAGCTGGGACAGGGAGGAAGAGACCCAGTACTTC.

This chain connects TRBV2 to TRBJ2-2, with TRBD1 as a possible D gene (5 bases). V lost 6 bases and J 8 bases, leaving 19 bases between the germline ends. Germline V gene data show CDR1 as SNHLY and CDR2 as FYNNEI. This CDR3 comprises 15 residues. The CDR3 DNA is TGTGCCAGCAGGGGCCGCCAGGGCCTTCGGGGGGAGCTGTTTTTT. As protein: CASRGRQGLRGELFF. The full variable domain, completed using reference TRBV2 and TRBJ2-2, is EPEVTQTPSHQVTQMGQEVILRCVPISNHLYFYWYRQILGQKVEFLVSFYNNEISEKSEIFDDQFSVERPDGSNFTLKIRSTKLEDSAMYFCASRGRQGLRGELFFGEGSRLTVL.

This sequence joins TRBV15 and TRBJ2-5; unclear D gene. Germline assignment: CDR1 LNHNV and CDR2 YYDKDF (reference sequence). The CDR3 is 15 amino acids. V was clipped by 2 bases and J by 1 base, with 11 bases between them. The CDR3 is CATSRSRRIQETQYF. For the CDR3, the DNA is TGTGCCACCAGCAGATCTCGGCGGATCCAAGAGACCCAGTACTTC.

V usage is TRBV4-2 and J usage is TRBJ1-6; D possibly corresponds to TRBD1 (5 bases). The length of the CDR3 is 18 residues. Deletions cut 0 bases from V and 0 bases from J, with 12 bases between. The V gene's germline CDR1 is LGHNA and CDR2 YNFKEQ. The CDR3 nucleotides are TGTGCCAGCAGCCAAGAAGTGGGGGGGAGCTCCTATAATTCACCCCTCCACTTT. Protein sequence: CASSQEVGGSSYNSPLHF.

The gene calls are TRBV5-1 and TRBJ1-1; D is possibly TRBD1 (6 bases). CDR1 and CDR2 from the germline V gene are SGHRS and YFSETQ. The CDR3 contains 13 residues. Trimming took 4 bases from V and 4 from J, leaving 11 bases between them. The CDR3 reads CASSRVQGTEAFF. The CDR3 nucleotides read TGCGCCAGCAGCAGGGTACAGGGCACTGAAGCTTTCTTT. Complete variable domain (other parts from reference TRBV5-1 and TRBJ1-1): KAGVTQTPRYLIKTRGQQVTLSCSPISGHRSVSWYQQTPGQGLQFLFEYFSETQRNKGNFPGRFSGRQFSNSRSEMNVSTLELGDSALYLCASSRVQGTEAFFGQGTRLTVV.

The chain employs TRBV7-8 and TRBJ2-7; 7 nucleotides agree with TRBD2. The length of the CDR3 is 13 residues. V was clipped by 5 bases and J by 7 bases; unmatched bases: 8. Looked up from germline, CDR1 is SGHVS and CDR2 is FQNEAQ. CDR3 nucleotides: TGTGCCAGCAGCCCCCCGACTAGCATGGAGCAGTACTTC. This gives the protein CASSPPTSMEQYF.

V gene TRBV7-2 combines with J gene TRBJ1-5, with D possibly TRBD1 on 5 matching bases. CDR1 is SGHTA and CDR2 is FQGNSA in the germline V gene. V lost 5 bases, J lost 4 bases, and 9 bases lay in between. The CDR3 is 13 residues long. This chain's CDR3 is CASSATVNQPQHF. The DNA of the CDR3 is TGTGCCAGCAGCGCGACAGTTAATCAGCCCCAGCATTTT.

V and J are TRBV3-1 (or the pseudogene TRBV3-2) and TRBJ2-5, with a weak D call TRBD2 (7 bases). Trimming took off 6 bases at V and 3 bases at J, with 26 bases between the two ends. The CDR3 totals 18 residues. The V gene's germline CDR1 is LGHDT and CDR2 YNNKEL (reference sequence). In nucleotides, the CDR3 is TGTGCCAGCAGTCGAGCGGGACAATCCTTGATCAAAAAAGAGACCCAGTACTTC. Its translation: CASSRAGQSLIKKETQYF.

With respect to this clone: Other DNA sequences in this specimen translate into the identical CDR3. This chain joins TRBV19 and TRBJ2-7, with unresolved D. The CDR3 extends over 13 amino acids. Germline loops: CDR1 LNHDA, CDR2 SQIVND (reference sequence). V lost 3 bases to trimming and J lost 0 bases, with 6 bases between them. Written as DNA, the CDR3 is TGTGCCAGTAGTATCGCCAGCTCCTACGAGCAGTACTTC. The encoded protein is CASSIASSYEQYF.

V gene TRBV6-5 combines with J gene TRBJ2-7; D gene ambiguous. V was cut by 6 bases and J by 4 bases, with 10 bases left in between. The CDR3 extends over 12 amino acids. The germline gives CDR1 MNHEY, CDR2 SVGAGI. This chain's CDR3 is CASSSLRYEQYF. CDR3 in DNA: TGTGCCAGCAGCTCTTTGCGTTACGAGCAGTACTTC.